One T cell receptor beta chain is described in this entry. Its antigen is unidentified. CD4+ T cells that had been cultured provided DNA sequenced with the Oncomine TCR Beta short-read assay. MiXCR was run by TCRdb on the PCR reads, yielding one entry per CDR3 protein. The sample yields tens of thousands of distinct CDR3 sequences, 45% to 50% seen once. The entry originates in a study of vaccination and CD4 T cells after COVID-19. Looking at the study overall: Post-COVID specimens were obtained a median about 95 days after diagnosis (range 35 to 161).

Indicated treatment: approximately 11-day PBMC culture with coronavirus spike peptide pools or control peptides (ViraFEST assay). ViraFEST expanded antigen-specific T cells with peptide pools, then sequenced TCRs. General study results and limits: Analysis of convalescent patients found that 304 of 307 vaccine-specific clones were spike mono-reactive.

Germline V gives CDR1 SGHRS, CDR2 YFSETQ. V dropped 0 bases and J dropped 6; count of bases not matched to a gene: 13. This CDR3 has 19 residues. The sequence was collected from a human donor who had recovered from COVID-19. What was sequenced was CD4+ T cells from blood, cultured in vitro. The rearrangement joins TRBV5-1 to TRBJ2-2; 11 bases fit TRBD2. The CDR3 DNA sequence: TGCGCCAGCAGCTTGGTGTCTAGCGGGGGGAGTACTTATTCCGGGGAGCTGTTTTTT. This codes for CASSLVSSGGSTYSGELFF.